This TCR beta chain was profiled in a study of cytomegalovirus exposure and HLA in healthy donors. Germline V lookup: CDR1 LNHNV, CDR2 YYDKDF (reference sequence). This CDR3 is 16 amino acids long. V gave up 1 base and J gave up 4 bases; unmatched junction bases: 8. The PCR employed 60 Vbeta primers together with 13 Jbeta primers. Measured with immunoSEQ multiplex PCR; TCRdb has only the in-frame clones, and not every one. In the table there are 250,000 to 350,000 clones, roughly two thirds of which are singletons. Findings of the study overall: Generally TCR sequences proved uncommon, though certain public TCRs appeared in numerous donors.

With respect to this clone: What it binds is not known.

This chain connects TRBV15 to TRBJ2-7, with TRBD2 matching over 9 bases. Sample: PBMCs. The TCR comes from a female donor in good health and CMV-seronegative. The CDR3 bases are TGTGCCACCAGCAGAGGTGGGCTAGCGGGGCTTTACGAGCAGTACTTC. Amino acids: CATSRGGLAGLYEQYF.